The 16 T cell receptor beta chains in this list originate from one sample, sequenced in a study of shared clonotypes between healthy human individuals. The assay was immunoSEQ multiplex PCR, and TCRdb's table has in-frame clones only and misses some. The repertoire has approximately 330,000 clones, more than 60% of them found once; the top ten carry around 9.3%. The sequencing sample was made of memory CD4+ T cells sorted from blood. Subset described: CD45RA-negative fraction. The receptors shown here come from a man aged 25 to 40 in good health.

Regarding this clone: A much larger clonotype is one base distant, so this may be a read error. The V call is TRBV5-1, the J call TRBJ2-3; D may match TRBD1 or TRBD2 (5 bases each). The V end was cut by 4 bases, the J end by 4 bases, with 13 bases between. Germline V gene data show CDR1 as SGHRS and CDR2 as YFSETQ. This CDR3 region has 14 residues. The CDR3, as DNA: TGCGCCAGCAGCCTCGGGACCGAAGCAGATACGCAGTATTTT. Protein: CASSLGTEADTQYF.

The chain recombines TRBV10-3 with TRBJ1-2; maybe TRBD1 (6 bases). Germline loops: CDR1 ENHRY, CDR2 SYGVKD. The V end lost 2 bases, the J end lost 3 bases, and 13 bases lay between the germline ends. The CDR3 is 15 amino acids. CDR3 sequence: CAISEHRDGDYGYTF. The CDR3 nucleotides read TGTGCCATCAGTGAGCACAGGGATGGGGACTATGGCTACACCTTC.

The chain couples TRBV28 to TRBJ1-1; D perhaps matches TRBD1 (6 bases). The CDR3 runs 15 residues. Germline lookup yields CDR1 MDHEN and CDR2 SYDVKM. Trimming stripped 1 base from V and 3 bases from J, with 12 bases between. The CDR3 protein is CASSLSGEGDTEAFF. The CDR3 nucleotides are TGTGCCAGCAGTTTATCAGGGGAGGGGGACACTGAAGCTTTCTTT.

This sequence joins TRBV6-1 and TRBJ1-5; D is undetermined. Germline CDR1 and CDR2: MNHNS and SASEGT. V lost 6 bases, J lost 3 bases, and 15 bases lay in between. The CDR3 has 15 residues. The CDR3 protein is CASRAFPLNNQPQHF. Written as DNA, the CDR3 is TGTGCCAGCAGAGCCTTCCCCTTAAACAATCAGCCCCAGCATTTT.

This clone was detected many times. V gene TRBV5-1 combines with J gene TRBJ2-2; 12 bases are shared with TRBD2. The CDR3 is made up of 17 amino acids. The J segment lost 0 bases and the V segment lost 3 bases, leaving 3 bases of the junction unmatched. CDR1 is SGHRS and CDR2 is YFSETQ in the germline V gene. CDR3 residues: CASSSGLAGPNTGELFF. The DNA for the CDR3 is TGCGCCAGCAGCTCTGGACTAGCGGGACCGAACACCGGGGAGCTGTTTTTT.

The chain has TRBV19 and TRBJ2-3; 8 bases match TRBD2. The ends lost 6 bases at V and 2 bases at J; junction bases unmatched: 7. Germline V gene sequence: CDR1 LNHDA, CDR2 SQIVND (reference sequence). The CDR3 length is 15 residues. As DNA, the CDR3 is TGTGCCAGTAGCCCACTAGCGGCTTTCACAGATACGCAGTATTTT. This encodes CASSPLAAFTDTQYF. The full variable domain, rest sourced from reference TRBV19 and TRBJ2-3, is DGGITQSPKYLFRKEGQNVTLSCEQNLNHDAMYWYRQDPGQGLRLIYYSQIVNDFQKGDIAEGYSVSREKKESFPLTVTSAQKNPTAFYLCASSPLAAFTDTQYFGPGTRLTVL.

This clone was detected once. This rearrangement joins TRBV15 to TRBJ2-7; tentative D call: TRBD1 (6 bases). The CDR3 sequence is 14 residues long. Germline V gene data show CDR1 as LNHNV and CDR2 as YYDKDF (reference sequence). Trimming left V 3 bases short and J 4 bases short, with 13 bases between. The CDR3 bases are TGTGCCACCAGCAGTCCAGATCAGGGGTACGAGCAGTACTTC. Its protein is CATSSPDQGYEQYF.

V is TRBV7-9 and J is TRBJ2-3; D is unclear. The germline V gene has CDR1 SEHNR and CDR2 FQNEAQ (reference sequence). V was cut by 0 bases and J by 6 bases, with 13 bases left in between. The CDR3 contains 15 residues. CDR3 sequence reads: CASSLALRVADTQYF. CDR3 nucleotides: TGTGCCAGCAGCTTAGCGCTAAGAGTAGCTGATACGCAGTATTTT.

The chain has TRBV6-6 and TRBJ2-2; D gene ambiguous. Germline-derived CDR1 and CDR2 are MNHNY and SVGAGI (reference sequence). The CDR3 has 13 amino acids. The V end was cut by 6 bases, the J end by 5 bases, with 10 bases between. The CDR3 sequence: CASRLGRTGELFF. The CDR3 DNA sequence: TGTGCCAGCAGACTCGGACGGACCGGGGAGCTGTTTTTT.

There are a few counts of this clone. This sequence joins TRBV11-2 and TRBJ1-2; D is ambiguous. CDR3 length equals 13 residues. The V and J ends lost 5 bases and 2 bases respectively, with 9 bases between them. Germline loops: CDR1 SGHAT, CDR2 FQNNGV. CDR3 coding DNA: TGTGCCAGCAGCCCAGACTTGAACTATGGCTACACCTTC. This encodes CASSPDLNYGYTF.

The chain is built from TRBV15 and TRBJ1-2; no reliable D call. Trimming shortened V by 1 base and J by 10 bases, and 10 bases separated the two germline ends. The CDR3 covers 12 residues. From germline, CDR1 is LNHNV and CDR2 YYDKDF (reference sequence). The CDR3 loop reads CATSRVENYYTF. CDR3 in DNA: TGTGCCACCAGCAGAGTTGAGAACTACTACACCTTC.

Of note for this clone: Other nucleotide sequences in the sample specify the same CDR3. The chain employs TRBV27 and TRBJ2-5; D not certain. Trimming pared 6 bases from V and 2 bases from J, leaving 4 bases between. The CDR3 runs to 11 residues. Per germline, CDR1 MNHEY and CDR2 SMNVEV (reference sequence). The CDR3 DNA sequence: TGTGCCAGCAGACAGCAAGAGACCCAGTACTTC. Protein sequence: CASRQQETQYF.

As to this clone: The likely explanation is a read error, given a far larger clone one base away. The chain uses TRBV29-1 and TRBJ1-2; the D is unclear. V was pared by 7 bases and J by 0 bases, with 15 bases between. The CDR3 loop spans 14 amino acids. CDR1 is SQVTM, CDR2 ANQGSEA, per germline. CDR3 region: CSGGERTTNYGYTF. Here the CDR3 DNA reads TGCAGCGGTGGGGAACGCACAACTAACTATGGCTACACCTTC.

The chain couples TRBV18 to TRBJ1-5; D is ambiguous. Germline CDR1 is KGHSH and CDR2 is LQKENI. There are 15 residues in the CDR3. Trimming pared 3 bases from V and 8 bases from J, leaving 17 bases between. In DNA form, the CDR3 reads TGTGCCAGCTCACCCGCCCGACACGGGAAGGAGCCCCAGCATTTT. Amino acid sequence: CASSPARHGKEPQHF.

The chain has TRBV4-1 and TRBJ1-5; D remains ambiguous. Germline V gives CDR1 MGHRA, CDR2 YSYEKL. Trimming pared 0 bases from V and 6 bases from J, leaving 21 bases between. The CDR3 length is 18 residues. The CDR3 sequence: CASSQDLATYPKSQPQHF. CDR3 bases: TGCGCCAGCAGCCAAGATCTAGCCACCTATCCAAAGTCTCAGCCCCAGCATTTT.

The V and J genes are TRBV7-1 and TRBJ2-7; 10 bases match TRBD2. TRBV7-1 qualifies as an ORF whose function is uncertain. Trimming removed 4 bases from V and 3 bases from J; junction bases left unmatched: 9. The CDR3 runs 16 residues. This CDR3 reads CASSLAQREGRYEQYF. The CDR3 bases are TGTGCCAGCAGCTTAGCGCAGCGGGAGGGCCGCTACGAGCAGTACTTC.